These 21 T cell receptor beta chains came from one sample sequenced in a study of patients and donors after allogeneic stem cell transplantation. MiXCR, applied by TCRdb to the RT-PCR reads, yields one record per CDR3 protein. The table shows about a million distinct CDR3 sequences, with about a sixth occurring only once. Sequenced sample: blood, either unsorted or a sorted T cell fraction (not recorded which). Receptors originate from a human donor who was either an allogeneic HSCT recipient or a stem cell or donor lymphocyte infusion donor (not recorded which). It is not recorded whose cells these are; they may come from a transplant donor.

The rearrangement joins TRBV6-1 to TRBJ1-2; D not resolved. The CDR3 has 13 amino acids. CDR1 and CDR2 from the germline V gene are MNHNS and SASEGT. V lost 6 bases and J 5 bases, leaving 13 bases between the germline ends. CDR3 nucleotides: TGTGCCAGCAGCCTCGGAAGACTTTATGGCTACACCTTC. Translating it yields CASSLGRLYGYTF.

J is TRBJ2-1 and V is TRBV12-3 or TRBV12-4; D perhaps matches TRBD2 (5 bases). This CDR3 has 11 residues. Trimming cost V 1 base and J 15 bases, with 10 bases left between them. The CDR3 region is CASSLDGRAFF. As DNA, the CDR3 is TGTGCCAGCAGTTTAGACGGGCGGGCGTTCTTC.

V and J are TRBV6-1 and TRBJ2-7; 10 bases agree with TRBD2. The V and J ends lost 7 bases and 0 bases, in that order; junction bases with no gene match: 6. The CDR3 is made up of 15 amino acids. Germline V gene data show CDR1 as MNHNS and CDR2 as SASEGT. The DNA of the CDR3 is TGTGCCAGCAAAACTAGCGGGGTAAGCTCCTACGAGCAGTACTTC. Translation gives CASKTSGVSSYEQYF.

This chain joins TRBV6-5 and TRBJ2-7; D gene unclear. The germline CDR1 and CDR2 sequences are MNHEY and SVGAGI. V was trimmed by 0 bases and J by 5 bases, leaving 14 bases between them. This CDR3 has 15 amino acids. This chain's CDR3 is CASSYSRYQRHEQYF. CDR3 nucleotides: TGTGCCAGCAGTTACTCGAGATACCAGAGGCACGAGCAGTACTTC.

The chain couples TRBV5-5 to TRBJ1-2; perhaps TRBD1 as D (6 bases). Germline values: CDR1 SGHKS, CDR2 YYEKEE (reference sequence). This CDR3 is 15 amino acids long. Trimming took off 0 bases at V and 2 bases at J, with 11 bases between the two ends. The CDR3 here is CASSLDGTLNYGYTF. CDR3 nucleotides: TGTGCCAGCAGCTTGGACGGGACACTAAACTATGGCTACACCTTC.

This clonotype occurred a few times. This chain connects TRBV12-3 or TRBV12-4 to TRBJ1-5, with D perhaps matching TRBD1 (5 bases). V lost 6 bases and J lost 2, with 14 bases in between. The CDR3 runs 15 residues. The CDR3: CASRPSGRGNQPQHF. The CDR3 coding sequence is TGTGCCAGCAGACCTAGCGGCAGGGGCAATCAGCCCCAGCATTTT.

This clonotype was recorded a few times. V is TRBV6-2 or TRBV6-3 and J is TRBJ1-5; D ambiguous. Trimming left V 0 bases short and J 3 bases short, with 9 bases between. The CDR3 extends over 15 amino acids. CDR1 and CDR2 from the germline V gene are MNHEY and SVGEGT. As DNA, the CDR3 is TGTGCCAGCAGTTACTCGAGGACGGACAATCAGCCCCAGCATTTT. Translation gives CASSYSRTDNQPQHF.

The chain uses TRBV6-5 and TRBJ2-1; TRBD2 agrees at 12 bases. This CDR3 region has 16 residues. Trimming cost V 1 base and J 7 bases; bases outside gene matches: 5. Per germline, CDR1 MNHEY and CDR2 SVGAGI. In DNA form, the CDR3 reads TGTGCCAGCAGTTACTGGAGGACTAGCGGGGCGAATGAGCAGTTCTTC. It translates to CASSYWRTSGANEQFF.

This clonotype turned up a few times. CDR3 in amino acids: CASSQLTGGMGGELFF. The CDR3 region has the DNA TGCGCCAGCAGCCAACTAACAGGGGGGATGGGCGGGGAGCTGTTTTTT. The genes are TRBV4-3 and TRBJ2-2, with TRBD1 matching over 8 bases. Germline V lookup: CDR1 LGHNA, CDR2 YSLEER. With V trimmed by 2 bases and J by 7 bases, 9 bases remained unmatched. The CDR3 totals 16 residues.

This chain uses TRBV9 with TRBJ2-1; D might be TRBD1 (5 bases). The V and J ends lost 4 bases and 5 bases respectively, with 10 bases between them. Germline V gene sequence: CDR1 SGDLS, CDR2 YYNGEE. This CDR3 spans 13 amino acids. The CDR3 spells CASSTTAHNEQFF. CDR3 in DNA: TGTGCCAGCAGCACGACAGCTCACAATGAGCAGTTCTTC.

V gene TRBV6-1 combines with J gene TRBJ2-7, with TRBD2 matching 10 bases. The ends lost 7 bases at V and 2 bases at J; junction bases unmatched: 8. Per germline, CDR1 MNHNS and CDR2 SASEGT. This CDR3 has 15 amino acids. CDR3 protein: CASNPTSGLPYEQYF. Written as DNA, the CDR3 is TGTGCCAGCAACCCGACTAGCGGGCTTCCCTACGAGCAGTACTTC.

Only a few counts were recorded for this clonotype. The chain recombines TRBV24-1 with TRBJ2-1; 9 bases map to TRBD1. J lost 7 bases, V lost 3 bases, and 3 bases had no gene match. Germline V CDR1 and CDR2: KGHDR, SFDVKD. The CDR3 covers 14 residues. The CDR3 sequence: CATSDLDRGNEQFF. CDR3 DNA sequence: TGTGCCACCAGTGATCTGGACAGGGGAAATGAGCAGTTCTTC.

This clonotype showed up just a few times. The genes are TRBV6-1 and TRBJ1-2, with D perhaps TRBD1 (5 bases). Germline assignment: CDR1 MNHNS and CDR2 SASEGT. The ends were cut back, 4 bases at V and 6 bases at J, with 12 bases in the middle. This CDR3 has 13 amino acids. The CDR3 DNA sequence: TGTGCCAGCAGTGGCGGCAGGGTGAATGGCTACACCTTC. Its protein is CASSGGRVNGYTF.

This clonotype was detected only a few times. This rearrangement joins TRBV29-1 to TRBJ1-2, with D possibly being TRBD1 (5 bases). Trimming took off 3 bases at V and 8 bases at J, with 13 bases between the two ends. Germline CDR1 reads SQVTM; CDR2 reads ANQGSEA. The CDR3 runs to 12 residues. The CDR3, as DNA: TGCAGCGTTGAGTCCGGGGCTCGAGGCTACACCTTC. Translated, it gives CSVESGARGYTF.

This sequence joins TRBV24-1 and TRBJ2-5; D is ambiguous. There are 15 residues in the CDR3. With 0 bases removed from V and 5 bases from J, the gap between germline ends came to 12 bases. Per germline, CDR1 KGHDR and CDR2 SFDVKD. As DNA, the CDR3 is TGTGCCACCAGTGATTTGCGCACAGTGGGGGAGACCCAGTACTTC. Protein product: CATSDLRTVGETQYF.

The chain carries TRBV12-3 or TRBV12-4 and TRBJ1-1, with D perhaps TRBD1 (5 bases). CDR3 length equals 16 residues. Trimming stripped 1 base from V and 4 bases from J, with 16 bases between. CDR3 region: CASSLDDRGFVTEAFF. The CDR3 DNA reads as TGTGCCAGCAGTTTAGACGATCGGGGCTTTGTCACTGAAGCTTTCTTT.

This clonotype was counted between two and nine times. V is TRBV4-1 and J is TRBJ2-3; 7 nucleotides line up with TRBD2. This CDR3 contains 21 residues. V lost 1 base to trimming and J lost 1 base; unmatched junction nucleotides: 20. Germline loops: CDR1 MGHRA, CDR2 YSYEKL. The CDR3 loop reads CASSQGLLGAGASAGTDTQYF. CDR3 nucleotide sequence: TGCGCCAGCAGCCAAGGTTTACTTGGGGCGGGAGCTTCGGCCGGCACAGATACGCAGTATTTT.

This clonotype was observed a few times. J is TRBJ1-2 and V is TRBV12-3 or TRBV12-4, with TRBD1 as a possible D gene (6 bases). V was cut by 3 bases and J by 4 bases, with 15 bases left in between. The CDR3 runs 15 residues. CDR3 in DNA: TGTGCCAGCAGTTTCTGGGCGGAGGACAGCTATGGCTACACCTTC. Translated, it gives CASSFWAEDSYGYTF.

This clonotype showed up just a few times. J is TRBJ1-2 and V is TRBV29-1; 11 bases match TRBD1. Germline V gene lookup returns CDR1 SQVTM and CDR2 ANQGSEA. The CDR3 runs to 14 residues. The junction had 6 bases not matched to a gene; V was cut back by 6 bases and J by 3 bases. CDR3 in DNA: TGCAGCGTGGACAGGGGGCGCGAATACTATGGCTACACCTTC. Translation: CSVDRGREYYGYTF.

In its sample, this clonotype was seen a few times. The chain recombines TRBV11-3 with TRBJ2-3; maybe TRBD2 (6 bases). The V end was cut by 5 bases, the J end by 1 base, with 13 bases between. CDR3 length: 15 amino acids. Germline-derived CDR1 and CDR2 are SGHNT and YENEEA. CDR3 bases: TGTGCCAGCAGCCCTGACGGGGGAGGCACAGATACGCAGTATTTT. Amino acids: CASSPDGGGTDTQYF.

The V call is TRBV7-2, the J call TRBJ2-3, with unresolved D. CDR1 is SGHTA, CDR2 FQGNSA, per germline. The CDR3 has 14 amino acids. V dropped 2 bases and J dropped 4 bases, with 10 bases sitting between them. The CDR3 bases are TGTGCCAGCAGCTTACAGCCGTCCCCAGATACGCAGTATTTT. This encodes CASSLQPSPDTQYF.